This T cell receptor beta chain was retrieved from a study of CD8 T cells in Susac syndrome. Looked up from germline, CDR1 is SQVTM and CDR2 is ANQGSEA. After removal of 6 bases from V and 5 bases from J, the junction contained 11 bases not matched to a gene. The CDR3 runs 15 residues. The RNA input was roughly 0.45 to 1 ug, and it was reverse transcribed with random hexamers. Amplification of TCR beta CDR3 was carried out by immunoSEQ multiplex PCR, which covered 54 Vbeta and 13 Jbeta segments. TCRdb reanalysed the immunoSEQ multiplex PCR reads using MiXCR and keeps one entry per CDR3 protein. The data show fewer than 200,000 distinct CDR3 sequences, with over 85% seen just once and approximately 0.1% held by the top ten. CD8+ and CD4+ T cells circulating in blood were sequenced for TCR beta. The authors negatively isolated CD8+ and CD4+ T cells and FACS-enriched TEMRA cells.

The sequence was obtained from a human donor in good health. Sequences were obtained from CD4+ T cells from PBMCs. The gene calls are TRBV29-1 and TRBJ2-5, with 11 nucleotides matching TRBD2. The CDR3 region has the DNA TGCAGCGTCGATAATAGCGGGAGGGCCTGGGAGACCCAGTACTTC. Amino acid sequence: CSVDNSGRAWETQYF.